This record covers a single TCR beta chain. Its target is not known. The sample originates from a study of CD8 T cells in Susac syndrome. Study results and limitations: Total CD8+ and CD8+ TEMRA repertoires contained sixteen and five Susac-specific public clones, respectively. The study conceded that relatively few individuals underwent its TCR sequencing and HLA analysis.

Trimming stripped 4 bases from V and 9 bases from J, with 16 bases between. This CDR3 spans 13 amino acids. The V gene's germline CDR1 is SQVTM and CDR2 ANQGSEA. Random-hexamer reverse transcription was applied to roughly 0.45 to 1 ug RNA. TCRdb re-called the immunoSEQ multiplex PCR reads through MiXCR, storing one row per CDR3 protein. The data hold tens of thousands of distinct CDR3 sequences, with approximately 96% observed a single time. The material sequenced was CD8+ T cells from PBMCs. The rearrangement joins TRBV29-1 to TRBJ2-1, with D tentatively TRBD1 or TRBD2 (6 bases each). This clonotype was sampled from a human donor with Susac syndrome. The CDR3 sequence: CSVARGGLLEQFF. The CDR3 nucleotides read TGCAGCGTTGCGCGAGGGGGGCTTCTTGAGCAGTTCTTC.